The 23 T cell receptor beta chains below were found in one sample sequenced in a study of blood T cell repertoires in COVID-19. The method was immunoSEQ multiplex PCR; TCRdb's version includes in-frame clones alone and lacks a portion of them. The table shows about 270,000 clones, with around 89% occurring only once. The sequencing sample was made of PBMCs or T cells enriched from blood (not recorded which). The receptors here all came from a young woman who had recovered from COVID-19.

The V gene is TRBV24-1, the J gene TRBJ2-7; the match to TRBD2 covers 9 bases. The V segment lost 9 bases and the J segment 4 bases; nucleotides outside the gene matches: 9. Looked up from germline, CDR1 is KGHDR and CDR2 is SFDVKD. This CDR3 spans 14 amino acids. CDR3 sequence: CATVGTSFFYEQYF. The CDR3 bases are TGTGCCACCGTCGGGACTAGCTTTTTTTACGAGCAGTACTTC.

The chain joins TRBV28 to TRBJ1-1, with 7 nucleotides matching TRBD1. After removal of 8 bases from V and 4 bases from J, the junction contained 7 bases not matched to a gene. Germline CDR1 reads MDHEN; CDR2 reads SYDVKM. The CDR3 runs 13 residues. CDR3 protein: CASPGQGGTEAFF. CDR3 sequence (DNA): TGTGCCAGCCCAGGGCAGGGGGGCACTGAAGCTTTCTTT.

The V call is TRBV11-2, the J call TRBJ2-3; TRBD1 might be the D (5 bases). Germline-derived CDR1 and CDR2 are SGHAT and FQNNGV. This CDR3 contains 15 residues. Trimming left V 3 bases short and J 0 bases short, with 10 bases between. The CDR3 DNA reads as TGTGCCAGCAGCTTCAGGGCCGATAGCACAGATACGCAGTATTTT. This encodes CASSFRADSTDTQYF.

The gene calls are TRBV6-1 and TRBJ2-7, with 11 bases aligning to TRBD2. CDR1 MNHNS and CDR2 SASEGT come from the germline V gene. V was pared by 1 base and J by 1 base, with 3 bases of the junction left unmatched. The CDR3 extends over 16 amino acids. This CDR3 reads CASSEGGLAVSYEQYF. As DNA, the CDR3 is TGTGCCAGCAGTGAAGGGGGACTAGCGGTTTCCTACGAGCAGTACTTC.

J is TRBJ1-1 and V is TRBV6-6; 10 nucleotides line up with TRBD1. Germline V gene sequence: CDR1 MNHNY, CDR2 SVGAGI (reference sequence). V lost 10 bases and J lost 1; bases outside the gene matches: 6. CDR3 length equals 14 residues. CDR3: CATRQGAGNTEAFF. The CDR3, as DNA: TGTGCCACCCGACAGGGGGCCGGGAACACTGAAGCTTTCTTT.

J is TRBJ2-7 and V is TRBV5-1; 11 nucleotides line up with TRBD2. In germline, CDR1 is SGHRS, CDR2 YFSETQ. The CDR3 runs 15 residues. The J segment lost 3 bases and the V segment lost 4 bases, leaving 6 bases of the junction unmatched. CDR3 sequence reads: CASSTTSGTGYEQYF. As DNA, the CDR3 is TGCGCCAGCAGCACGACTAGCGGGACGGGCTACGAGCAGTACTTC.

The V call is TRBV4-1, the J call TRBJ1-5; 8 bases map to TRBD1. CDR3 length equals 15 residues. J gave up 9 bases and V 4 bases, and 11 bases lay outside the gene matches. Germline CDR1 reads MGHRA; CDR2 reads YSYEKL. CDR3 loop: CASSPGQGGSGPQHF. The CDR3 DNA reads TGCGCCAGCAGCCCTGGACAGGGCGGTTCTGGGCCCCAGCATTTT.

This rearrangement joins TRBV7-2 to TRBJ1-4, with TRBD1 matching over 7 bases. The germline gives CDR1 SGHTA, CDR2 FQGNSA. This CDR3 region has 14 residues. V trimming: 6 bases; J trimming: 7 bases; junction bases outside the gene matches: 8. Written as DNA, the CDR3 is TGTGCCAGCAGACCAGGAAGGGGGCTTGAAAAACTGTTTTTT. As protein: CASRPGRGLEKLFF.

The genes are TRBV9 and TRBJ1-1, with 7 bases fitting TRBD1. This CDR3 spans 13 amino acids. Germline trimming cut 1 base from V and 5 bases from J; bases unmatched to any gene: 2. Germline CDR1 SGDLS, CDR2 YYNGEE. The CDR3 loop reads CASSVTGATEAFF. The CDR3 DNA reads as TGTGCCAGCAGCGTAACAGGGGCGACTGAAGCTTTCTTT.

This clone was seen only once. The genes are TRBV15 and TRBJ2-7; 9 bases map to TRBD1. Per germline, CDR1 LNHNV and CDR2 YYDKDF (reference sequence). This CDR3 has 15 amino acids. Losses at the gene ends were 5 bases for V and 3 bases for J; bases not matched to a gene: 8. CDR3 bases: TGTGCCACCAGCCTCCAGACAGGGGGTGTCTACGAGCAGTACTTC. The encoded protein is CATSLQTGGVYEQYF.

The chain has TRBV27 and TRBJ1-2; D may be TRBD1 (6 bases). This CDR3 comprises 13 residues. Germline assignment: CDR1 MNHEY and CDR2 SMNVEV (reference sequence). Trimming removed 6 bases from V and 8 bases from J, with 16 bases in between. CDR3 coding DNA: TGTGCCAGCAGGACGGTACAGGGTCGGGGCTACACCTTC. Its protein product is CASRTVQGRGYTF.

V and J are TRBV9 and TRBJ2-3; D is ambiguous. This CDR3 is 15 amino acids long. The V gene lost 4 bases and the J gene lost 0 bases, with 12 bases spanning the gap. Germline loops: CDR1 SGDLS, CDR2 YYNGEE. The CDR3 reads CASSTHSVSTDTQYF. As DNA, the CDR3 is TGTGCCAGCAGCACCCACTCCGTTAGCACAGATACGCAGTATTTT.

This CDR3 reads CASSQAWAGYQQETQYF. CDR3 DNA sequence: TGTGCCAGCAGCCAAGCATGGGCAGGGTACCAACAAGAGACCCAGTACTTC. This chain joins TRBV3-1 (or the pseudogene TRBV3-2) and TRBJ2-5; D is possibly TRBD1 (5 bases). This CDR3 spans 17 amino acids. Germline CDR1 is LGHDT and CDR2 is YNNKEL (reference sequence). With 1 base removed from V and 2 bases from J, the gap between germline ends came to 17 bases.

This clone occurred a few times. The rearrangement uses TRBV5-1 and TRBJ1-1; 8 bases agree with TRBD1. This CDR3 contains 14 residues. Germline V gives CDR1 SGHRS, CDR2 YFSETQ. With 4 bases clipped from V and 6 bases from J, the junction kept 8 bases outside the gene matches. The CDR3 DNA follows: TGCGCCAGCAGCACTAATCGACAGGGGCCTGAAGCTTTCTTT. Translating gives CASSTNRQGPEAFF. The full variable domain, in which reference TRBV5-1 and TRBJ1-1 provide the parts outside the CDR3, is KAGVTQTPRYLIKTRGQQVTLSCSPISGHRSVSWYQQTPGQGLQFLFEYFSETQRNKGNFPGRFSGRQFSNSRSEMNVSTLELGDSALYLCASSTNRQGPEAFFGQGTRLTVV.

The genes are TRBV29-1 and TRBJ1-2; D possibly corresponds to TRBD1 (6 bases). The CDR3 covers 11 residues. Trimming removed 5 bases from V and 4 bases from J, with 8 bases in between. Per germline, CDR1 SQVTM and CDR2 ANQGSEA. The CDR3 nucleotides read TGCAGCGTTTTAGGGGGCTATGGCTACACCTTC. Its protein product is CSVLGGYGYTF.

This clone was detected a few times. V gene TRBV5-5 combines with J gene TRBJ2-7; a weak D match, TRBD2 (6 bases). The CDR3 contains 15 residues. Germline CDR1 reads SGHKS; CDR2 reads YYEKEE (reference sequence). Trimming pared 4 bases from V and 0 bases from J, leaving 14 bases between. As DNA, the CDR3 is TGTGCCAGCAGCCCGGGACTTACGAGCTCCTACGAGCAGTACTTC. Its protein is CASSPGLTSSYEQYF.

This clone came up many times. The chain carries TRBV3-1 (or the pseudogene TRBV3-2) and TRBJ1-2; possibly TRBD1 for D (5 bases). This CDR3 spans 14 amino acids. Trimming shortened V by 4 bases and J by 4 bases, and 13 bases separated the two germline ends. Germline CDR1 is LGHDT and CDR2 is YNNKEL (reference sequence). The CDR3 bases are TGTGCCAGCAGCCCCGGGACTGCATTCTATGGCTACACCTTC. It specifies CASSPGTAFYGYTF.

The chain uses TRBV24-1 and TRBJ1-5; maybe TRBD1 (5 bases). The CDR3 runs 14 residues. V shed 4 bases and J shed 3 bases, with 9 bases lying between them. Germline CDR1 reads KGHDR; CDR2 reads SFDVKD. The CDR3: CATSDRENNQPQHF. CDR3 DNA: TGTGCCACCAGTGACAGGGAAAACAATCAGCCCCAGCATTTT.

The chain carries TRBV6-1 and TRBJ2-7; D may be TRBD1 (5 bases). Between the trimmed V and J ends, which lost 0 bases and 4 bases, there was a span of 10 bases. CDR3 length: 14 residues. Per the germline V gene, CDR1 is MNHNS and CDR2 is SASEGT. CDR3 sequence (DNA): TGTGCCAGCAGTGAAGCACCAGGGATTTACGAGCAGTACTTC. This translates into CASSEAPGIYEQYF.

The CDR3 nucleotides read TGTGCCAGCTCTACCCGGGACACCTATGGCTACACCTTC. Amino acid sequence: CASSTRDTYGYTF. This chain joins TRBV5-6 and TRBJ1-2; tentative D call: TRBD1 (6 bases). The V end lost 7 bases, the J end lost 4 bases, and 14 bases lay between the germline ends. The CDR3 loop spans 13 amino acids. Germline V gene lookup returns CDR1 SGHDT and CDR2 YYEEEE.

The chain joins TRBV28 to TRBJ1-2; the match to TRBD1 covers 9 bases. The V segment lost 8 bases and the J segment 8 bases; nucleotides outside the gene matches: 12. The CDR3 length is 14 residues. Germline values: CDR1 MDHEN, CDR2 SYDVKM. Here the CDR3 reads CASYQLTGGSGYTF. The CDR3 DNA is TGTGCCAGCTACCAACTCACAGGGGGCTCGGGCTACACCTTC.

The V call is TRBV2, the J call TRBJ1-4; 7 bases are shared with TRBD1. CDR1 is SNHLY, CDR2 FYNNEI, per germline. The V and J ends lost 4 bases and 0 bases, in that order; junction bases with no gene match: 5. There are 16 residues in the CDR3. The CDR3 DNA follows: TGTGCCAGCAGTGGGACAGGCCTGACAACTAATGAAAAACTGTTTTTT. Its protein product is CASSGTGLTTNEKLFF.

As concerns this clone: Other DNA sequences within the sample encode an identical CDR3. The V gene is TRBV28, the J gene TRBJ1-2; D is ambiguous. There are 11 residues in the CDR3. V lost 2 bases and J lost 8, with 6 bases in between. The germline V gene encodes CDR1 MDHEN and CDR2 SYDVKM. CDR3 in amino acids: CASSLRGGYTF. The CDR3 DNA reads TGTGCCAGCAGTTTAAGAGGGGGCTACACCTTC.